Listed here are 12 T cell receptor beta chains from one sample, sequenced in a study of blood T cells in healthy people across ages. For the second PCR, which ran for 7 to 11 cycles, a sample-barcoded 5' primer and a J-beta primer mix were used. TCRdb passed the 5' RACE reads through MiXCR, listing each CDR3 protein once. The sample comprises around 1,800,000 distinct CDR3 sequences, 39% of which are singletons, and roughly 23% rests with the top ten. The specimen was blood. These receptors originate from a human donor in good health.

This chain connects TRBV9 to TRBJ1-2; possibly TRBD1 for D (5 bases). V shed 0 bases and J shed 5 bases, with 20 bases lying between them. This CDR3 comprises 17 residues. The V gene's germline CDR1 is SGDLS and CDR2 YYNGEE. CDR3 sequence reads: CASSVAVGDPDPYGYTF. The CDR3 DNA reads TGTGCCAGCAGCGTAGCTGTGGGGGACCCGGACCCTTATGGCTACACCTTC.

The chain has TRBV20-1 and TRBJ2-7, with D tentatively TRBD1 (6 bases). Trimming pared 5 bases from V and 5 bases from J, leaving 16 bases between. This CDR3 is 13 amino acids long. Per the germline V gene, CDR1 is DFQATT and CDR2 is SNEGSKA (reference sequence). Here the CDR3 reads CSALHRVGHEQYF. The DNA for the CDR3 is TGCAGTGCTTTACACAGGGTAGGGCACGAGCAGTACTTC.

On this clonotype itself: A much larger clone is a single base away; this may be a read error. The chain employs TRBV4-2 and TRBJ1-5; possibly TRBD1 for D (6 bases). The CDR3 loop spans 13 amino acids. Germline V lookup: CDR1 LGHNA, CDR2 YNFKEQ. CDR3 DNA: TGTGCCAGCAGTTCAACAGGGAGCCAGCCCCAGAATTTT. Protein product: CASSSTGSQPQNF.

The chain uses TRBV6-6 and TRBJ2-1; TRBD1 aligns across 8 bases. Trimming cost V 2 bases and J 9 bases; bases outside gene matches: 9. Germline V gene sequence: CDR1 MNHNY, CDR2 SVGAGI (reference sequence). This CDR3 contains 15 residues. CDR3 bases: TGTGCCAGCAGTTACGGGGCAGGGGGCGAGGTTGAGCAGTTCTTC. It is translated as CASSYGAGGEVEQFF.

This clonotype was seen at least ten times. The rearrangement joins TRBV11-2 to TRBJ1-4, with D hard to call. Looked up from germline, CDR1 is SGHAT and CDR2 is FQNNGV. Trimming took 6 bases from V and 4 from J, leaving 9 bases between them. This CDR3 is 13 amino acids long. CDR3 sequence (DNA): TGTGCCAGCAGTAAGGACGTTAATGAAAAACTGTTTTTT. This translates into CASSKDVNEKLFF.

This clonotype was seen a few times. The V call is TRBV7-9, the J call TRBJ2-1, with a tentative D call TRBD1 (6 bases). The CDR3 sequence is 15 residues long. V lost 5 bases and J 5 bases, leaving 16 bases between the germline ends. Per the germline V gene, CDR1 is SEHNR and CDR2 is FQNEAQ (reference sequence). CDR3 residues: CASSPTGNPDNEQFF. The CDR3 nucleotides read TGTGCCAGCAGCCCCACAGGGAACCCCGACAATGAGCAGTTCTTC.

The chain joins TRBV7-2 to TRBJ1-3; the D gene is possibly TRBD1 (5 bases). V lost 5 bases, J lost 0 bases, and 20 bases lay in between. Germline V gene sequence: CDR1 SGHTA, CDR2 FQGNSA. The CDR3 covers 18 residues. The CDR3 nucleotides read TGTGCCAGCAGCGTTGAGTCGGGCGGGGCATCCTCTGGAAACACCATATATTTT. This sequence encodes CASSVESGGASSGNTIYF.

This clonotype was picked up a small number of times. The gene calls are TRBV6-1 and TRBJ2-1, with 11 bases aligning to TRBD1. V dropped 2 bases and J dropped 4; count of bases not matched to a gene: 1. The CDR3 loop spans 15 amino acids. Germline values: CDR1 MNHNS, CDR2 SASEGT. CDR3 DNA: TGTGCCAGCAGTGAACGGGACAGGGGGTACAATGAGCAGTTCTTC. As protein: CASSERDRGYNEQFF.

The genes are TRBV20-1 and TRBJ2-3; D uncertain. This CDR3 region has 14 residues. Trimming left V 3 bases short and J 1 base short, with 11 bases between. The germline CDR1 and CDR2 sequences are DFQATT and SNEGSKA (reference sequence). CDR3 in amino acids: CSASAGTGTDTQYF. CDR3 DNA: TGCAGTGCTAGCGCTGGAACGGGCACAGATACGCAGTATTTT.

This clonotype was seen more than once but under ten times. The chain recombines TRBV12-3 or TRBV12-4 with TRBJ2-2, with D possibly matching TRBD1 (6 bases). Trimming took 3 bases from V and 5 from J, leaving 10 bases between them. CDR3 size: 14 residues. CDR3: CASSFYRVTGELFF. The CDR3 nucleotides are TGTGCCAGCAGTTTCTACAGGGTAACCGGGGAGCTGTTTTTT.

The rearrangement joins TRBV19 to TRBJ1-2; D remains unclear. The CDR3 contains 12 residues. V gave up 3 bases and J gave up 8 bases, with 10 bases separating them. Germline values: CDR1 LNHDA, CDR2 SQIVND (reference sequence). The CDR3 loop is CASSIAGLGYTF. Here the CDR3 DNA reads TGTGCCAGTAGTATCGCCGGGCTCGGCTACACCTTC.

The chain has TRBV5-5 and TRBJ2-7, with 10 bases that match TRBD1. J lost 4 bases, V lost 3 bases, and 10 bases had no gene match. The CDR3 length is 16 residues. From germline, CDR1 is SGHKS and CDR2 YYEKEE (reference sequence). CDR3 protein: CASSSYPGQGLYEQYF. CDR3 coding DNA: TGTGCCAGCAGCTCGTATCCGGGACAGGGGCTTTACGAGCAGTACTTC.